By proportion, the clone carrying this TCR beta chain is medium-sized. Its antigen is undetermined. The data belong to a study of OX40 agonist ivuxolimab in advanced cancers. Study information: Hepatocellular carcinoma, melanoma, renal cell or head and neck cancer was diagnosed in the dose-escalation patients.

V lost 1 base to trimming and J lost 1 base, with 17 bases between them. This CDR3 region has 19 residues. CDR1 SEHNR and CDR2 FQNEAQ come from the germline V gene (reference sequence). Only in-frame clones appear in the TCRdb table, and some are missing; sequencing was by immunoSEQ multiplex PCR. The top ten clones hold about 18% of a sample with roughly 25,000 clones, around 75% of them seen once. Regarding the study as a whole: Part of the nonresponder group also had normalized T-cell clonal expansion that was low. Among the lowest peripheral clonal expansion occurred in 0.1-3.0 mg/kg partial responders. On average, a greater number of expanded clones characterised CD8+ T cells relative to CD4+.

The clonotype originates from an adult with an advanced solid tumor such as melanoma, head and neck, liver or kidney cancer. The rearrangement uses TRBV7-9 and TRBJ2-6, with D perhaps TRBD1 (5 bases). Specimen: CD4+ or CD8+ T cells sorted from blood, collected in a trial of the OX40 agonist ivuxolimab. As DNA, the CDR3 is TGTGCCAGCAGCTTAGATCAGGGTGAGAGAGGTTCTGGGGCCAACGTCCTGACTTTC. Translation: CASSLDQGERGSGANVLTF.